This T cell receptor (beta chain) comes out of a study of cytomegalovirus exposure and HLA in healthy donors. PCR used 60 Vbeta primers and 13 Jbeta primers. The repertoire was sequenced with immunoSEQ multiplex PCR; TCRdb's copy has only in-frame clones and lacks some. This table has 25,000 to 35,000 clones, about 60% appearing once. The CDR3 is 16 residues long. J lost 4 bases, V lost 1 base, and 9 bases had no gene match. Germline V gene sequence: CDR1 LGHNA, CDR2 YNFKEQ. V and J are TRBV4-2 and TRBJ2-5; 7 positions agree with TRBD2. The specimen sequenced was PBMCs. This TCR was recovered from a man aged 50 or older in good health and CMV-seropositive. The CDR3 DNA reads TGTGCCAGCAGCCAAGGCGGCGGGACGGGAGGAGAGACCCAGTACTTC. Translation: CASSQGGGTGGETQYF.